A selection of T cell receptor beta chains follows, all from one sample in a study of persistence of HIV-infected CD4 T cells. These receptors' antigens are unknown. Profiled with immunoSEQ multiplex PCR; TCRdb holds only in-frame clones, not every one. The sample yields just under 65,000 clones, just under 75% seen once. Material: CD4+ T cells sorted from PBMCs after approximately 19-hour stimulation, obtained from a patient who received antiretroviral therapy. The receptors shown here come from an adult man with HIV who was CMV-seropositive. Each CDR3 is given with its conserved first and last residue. D genes are given only for firm matches. Size is omitted from some rows. Given values are once, few, many or a class for expanded clones.

>TRBD2|few|TRBJ2-1|TRBV27
TGTGCCAGCAGCCCACCAGCGGGGGGGCCCGATGAGCAGTTCTTC
CASSPPAGGPDEQFF
>.|few|TRBJ1-2|TRBV12-3/TRBV12-4
TGTGCCAGCAGTACCTCGAAGTATGGCTACACCTTC
CASSTSKYGYTF
>.|.|TRBJ2-1|TRBV3-1/TRBV3-2
TGTGCCAGCAGCCCTTTTAATGGTGAGCAGTTCTTC
CASSPFNGEQFF
>TRBD2|.|TRBJ2-1|TRBV10-3
TGTGCCATCAGTGACGGGACTAGCGGTATGAATGAGCAGTTCTTC
CAISDGTSGMNEQFF
>.|.|TRBJ2-1|TRBV9
TGTGCCAGCAGCGTAGGGCACCCAGGCTCCTACAATGAGCAGTTCTTC
CASSVGHPGSYNEQFF
>TRBD1|.|TRBJ1-1|TRBV3-1/TRBV3-2
TGTGCCAGCAGCCCTTCGGGACAGCCTAACACTGAAGCTTTCTTT
CASSPSGQPNTEAFF
>.|few|TRBJ2-4|TRBV4-2
TGTGCCAGCAGCCAATCTAGGGGTTTGCAGTACTTC
CASSQSRGLQYF
>TRBD1|once|TRBJ2-7|TRBV28
TGTGCCAGCAGTGCCCCGGGACAGGGGACCTACGAGCAGTACTTC
CASSAPGQGTYEQYF
>.|.|TRBJ1-6|TRBV4-1
TGCGCCAGCAGCCATGACGGGACGTCGAATTCACCCCTCCACTTT
CASSHDGTSNSPLHF
>.|few|TRBJ1-1|TRBV7-9
TGTGCCAGCAGCTTAGAGGGAGGACTGAACACTGAAGCTTTCTTT
CASSLEGGLNTEAFF
>TRBD1|.|TRBJ2-1|TRBV11-3
TGTGCCAGCAGCTTAGACGGGACAGGGGGCCTGAATGAGCAGTTCTTC
CASSLDGTGGLNEQFF
>.|.|TRBJ2-3|TRBV19
TGTGCCAGTAGTTTTCAAGGGAGAGATACGCAGTATTTT
CASSFQGRDTQYF
>TRBD1|few|TRBJ1-1|TRBV28
TGTGCCAGCAGCCCCGGGACAGGGCCCTTGACTGAAGCTTTCTTT
CASSPGTGPLTEAFF
>.|.|TRBJ2-7|TRBV5-5
TGTGCCAGCAGCTTGCTGGCAGGGTCCTTCTCCTACGAGCAGTACTTC
CASSLLAGSFSYEQYF
>TRBD1|.|TRBJ1-2|TRBV5-1
TGCGCCAGCAGCTTAGGGACAGGGCCCCTTGGGAGCTATGGCTACACCTTC
CASSLGTGPLGSYGYTF
>.|.|TRBJ2-2|TRBV18
TGTGCCAGCTCACTTCCGGCGGCGAACACCGGGGAGCTGTTTTTT
CASSLPAANTGELFF
>TRBD2|.|TRBJ2-2|TRBV4-2
TGTGCCAGCAGCCAAGAACTAGCGGGGGGGAAATACACCGGGGAGCTGTTTTTT
CASSQELAGGKYTGELFF
>TRBD1|.|TRBJ2-7|TRBV28
TGTGCCAGCAGTCCCGGACAGGGTCAAACCTACGAGCAGTACTTC
CASSPGQGQTYEQYF
>.|.|TRBJ2-2|TRBV4-2
TGTGCCAGCAGCTCGGGACCGAACACCGGGGAGCTGTTTTTT
CASSSGPNTGELFF
>TRBD1|once|TRBJ2-4|TRBV10-2
TGCGCCAGCAGAGCAGGGGGCGGTGGGTCCAAAAACATTCAGTACTTC
CASRAGGGGSKNIQYF
>.|.|TRBJ2-3|TRBV5-1
TGCGCCAGCAGCTGGCAGGGGCTTAGCACAGATACGCAGTATTTT
CASSWQGLSTDTQYF
>.|once|TRBJ1-3|TRBV9
TGTGCCAGCAGCTCTGTCCTTGGAAACACCATATATTTT
CASSSVLGNTIYF
>.|once|TRBJ1-6|TRBV28
TGTGCCAGCAGTTTTGGCAGCAACAATTCACCCCTCCACTTT
CASSFGSNNSPLHF
>.|.|TRBJ1-5|TRBV7-2
TGTGCCAGCAGCTTAGAGGTTAGCAATCAGCCCCAGCATTTT
CASSLEVSNQPQHF
>.|few|TRBJ1-1|TRBV6-4
TGTGCCAGCAGGGGCGGGGGCACTGAAGCTTTCTTT
CASRGGGTEAFF
>TRBD1|.|TRBJ2-2|TRBV11-2
TGTGCCAGCAGCTTCAGGGGGAGCGGGGAGCTGTTTTTT
CASSFRGSGELFF
>.|.|TRBJ2-3|TRBV27
TGTGCCAGCCGTCGGACTGTTAGCACAGATACGCAGTATTTT
CASRRTVSTDTQYF
>TRBD1|few|TRBJ1-5|TRBV6-5
TGTGCCAGCAGTCCCGACAGGGGCAATCAGCCCCAGCATTTT
CASSPDRGNQPQHF
>.|.|TRBJ2-1|TRBV7-7
TGTGCCAGCAGCCCGGGACGGCAGGTCTCCTACAATGAGCAGTTCTTC
CASSPGRQVSYNEQFF
>.|.|TRBJ2-7|TRBV18
TGTGCCAGCTCACCACGGCAGGGAGAGTCCTACGAGCAGTACTTC
CASSPRQGESYEQYF
>.|.|TRBJ1-6|TRBV6-5
TGTGCCAGCAGTTACGACCGGACTGTGGGAAATTCACCCCTCCACTTT
CASSYDRTVGNSPLHF
>.|.|TRBJ2-1|TRBV5-4
TGTGCCAGCAGCCCCCGGACCTACAATGAGCAGTTCTTC
CASSPRTYNEQFF
>TRBD2|.|TRBJ2-2|TRBV19
TGTGCCAGTAGTAAAGGGACTAGATTCACCGGGGAGCTGTTTTTT
CASSKGTRFTGELFF
>.|.|TRBJ1-1|TRBV6-5
TGTGCCAGCAGTTACTCGTCCCAGGCGAACACTGAAGCTTTCTTT
CASSYSSQANTEAFF
>TRBD2|.|TRBJ2-1|TRBV7-9
TGTGCCAGCAGCTTCTACCTCCCGGGACTAGCGATGAATGAGCAGTTCTTC
CASSFYLPGLAMNEQFF
>TRBD2|.|TRBJ2-2|TRBV5-1
TGCGCCAGCAGCTTGGGTAGCGGGGTTACCGGGGAGCTGTTTTTT
CASSLGSGVTGELFF
>TRBD1|once|TRBJ2-7|TRBV3-1/TRBV3-2
TGTGCCAGCAGCCAACGGTCTGGACAGGGGGGCGAGCAGTACTTC
CASSQRSGQGGEQYF
>.|.|TRBJ1-1|TRBV5-1
TGCGCCAGCAGCTTGGCCGCGGGGAACATGAACACTGAAGCTTTCTTT
CASSLAAGNMNTEAFF
>TRBD1|.|TRBJ1-2|TRBV5-1
TGCGCCAGCAGCCCCTCGACAGGGAACTATGGCTACACCTTC
CASSPSTGNYGYTF
>.|.|TRBJ2-1|TRBV1
TGCACCAGCAGCCAAGAAGGGGGCTCCTACAATGAGCAGTTCTTC
CTSSQEGGSYNEQFF
>.|few|TRBJ2-2|TRBV19
TGTGCCAGTAGTATAGTCCGGGACGGGGAGCTGTTTTTT
CASSIVRDGELFF
>.|.|TRBJ1-5|TRBV27
TGTGCCAGCAGTTTATCGGGTCGTGATGATCAGCCCCAGCATTTT
CASSLSGRDDQPQHF
>.|.|TRBJ2-2|TRBV24-1
TGTGCCACCAGTGATTGGTCCCCTCCGAACACCGGGGAGCTGTTTTTT
CATSDWSPPNTGELFF
>TRBD1|.|TRBJ1-2|TRBV29-1
TGCAGCGTTGGAGGGGGCGCGGATGGCTACACCTTC
CSVGGGADGYTF
>TRBD1|.|TRBJ1-6|TRBV30
TGTGCCTGGAAATATTTGGGACAGAATTCACCCCTCCACTTT
CAWKYLGQNSPLHF
>.|.|TRBJ1-3|TRBV4-1
TGCGCCAGCAGCCCCGGACAGCCTGGAAACACCATATATTTT
CASSPGQPGNTIYF
>TRBD1|.|TRBJ1-3|TRBV28
TGTGCCAGCAGTTCGCTTCAGGGGGCGAGGGGAAACACCATATATTTT
CASSSLQGARGNTIYF
>.|.|TRBJ2-1|TRBV5-1
TGCGCCAGCAGCTTGGAAGGTGCCGCCGCACAGGATGAGCAGTTCTTC
CASSLEGAAAQDEQFF
>.|.|TRBJ1-2|TRBV24-1
TGTGCCACCAGTGATCCGGACGGATCGAATGGCTACACCTTC
CATSDPDGSNGYTF